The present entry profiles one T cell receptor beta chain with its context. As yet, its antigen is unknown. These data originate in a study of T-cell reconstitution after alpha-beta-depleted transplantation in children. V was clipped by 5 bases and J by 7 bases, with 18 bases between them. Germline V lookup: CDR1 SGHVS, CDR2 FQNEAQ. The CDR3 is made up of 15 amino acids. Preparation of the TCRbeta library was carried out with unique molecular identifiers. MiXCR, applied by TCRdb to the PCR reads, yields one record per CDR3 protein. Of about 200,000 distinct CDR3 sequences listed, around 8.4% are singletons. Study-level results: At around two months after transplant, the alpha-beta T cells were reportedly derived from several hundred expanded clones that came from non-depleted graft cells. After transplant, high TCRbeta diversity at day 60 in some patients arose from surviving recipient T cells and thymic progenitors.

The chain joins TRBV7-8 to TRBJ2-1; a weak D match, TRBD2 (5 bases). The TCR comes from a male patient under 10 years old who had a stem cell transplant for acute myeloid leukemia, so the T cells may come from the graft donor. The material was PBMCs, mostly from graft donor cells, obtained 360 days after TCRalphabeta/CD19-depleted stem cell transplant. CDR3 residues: CASSGSVRAPNEQFF. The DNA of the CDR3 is TGTGCCAGCAGCGGTAGCGTGCGCGCGCCAAATGAGCAGTTCTTC.